Listed here are 9 T cell receptor beta chains from one sample, sequenced in a study of blood T cell repertoires in COVID-19. Some clones are missing from TCRdb's copy, which holds only in-frame ones; the method was immunoSEQ multiplex PCR. This table has fewer than 70,000 clones, around 80% appearing once. The sample was peripheral blood. All receptors derive from a woman over 75 with acute or convalescent COVID-19.

J is TRBJ2-7 and V is TRBV5-4, with D perhaps TRBD2 (7 bases). Per germline, CDR1 SGHNT and CDR2 YYREEE (reference sequence). Trimming left V 2 bases short and J 2 bases short, with 14 bases between. The CDR3 is made up of 15 amino acids. The CDR3 region is CASSFAGASTYEQYF. Written as DNA, the CDR3 is TGTGCCAGCAGCTTCGCGGGGGCATCTACCTACGAGCAGTACTTC.

A few counts support this clone. J is TRBJ2-7 and V is TRBV5-1; D ambiguous. Deletions cut 4 bases from V and 3 bases from J, with 17 bases between. The CDR3 sequence is 15 residues long. Germline CDR1 is SGHRS and CDR2 is YFSETQ. Here the CDR3 DNA reads TGCGCCAGCAGCCCGCTCCCTTCTGGCATCTACGAGCAGTACTTC. It translates to CASSPLPSGIYEQYF.

This sequence joins TRBV6-5 and TRBJ1-2; D perhaps matches TRBD1 (5 bases). The V end was cut by 0 bases, the J end by 7 bases, with 12 bases between. Per germline, CDR1 MNHEY and CDR2 SVGAGI. This CDR3 comprises 14 residues. The CDR3 sequence: CASSYSGGAFGYTF. CDR3 DNA: TGTGCCAGCAGTTACTCCGGCGGGGCGTTTGGCTACACCTTC.

J is TRBJ1-3 and V is TRBV6-5; weak D call: TRBD1 (5 bases). The V gene's germline CDR1 is MNHEY and CDR2 SVGAGI. V dropped 6 bases and J dropped 1 base, with 7 bases sitting between them. The CDR3 has 13 residues. CDR3 DNA sequence: TGTGCCAGCAGAGCAGGGTCTGGAAACACCATATATTTT. This translates into CASRAGSGNTIYF.

This clone came up once. The V call is TRBV6-6, the J call TRBJ2-5; D might be TRBD1 (6 bases). The CDR3 loop spans 13 amino acids. The V and J ends lost 6 bases and 0 bases respectively, with 8 bases between them. CDR1 and CDR2 from the germline V gene are MNHNY and SVGAGI (reference sequence). This CDR3 is CASSRQDQETQYF. The CDR3 nucleotides read TGTGCCAGCAGCCGACAGGACCAAGAGACCCAGTACTTC.

This sequence joins TRBV13 and TRBJ1-6, with 7 nucleotides matching TRBD1. The junction had 7 bases not matched to a gene; V was cut back by 5 bases and J by 0 bases. The CDR3 is 17 amino acids. CDR1 and CDR2 (germline): PRHDT, FYEKMQ (reference sequence). CDR3 DNA sequence: TGTGCCAGCAGCGACCAACAGGGGAGCTCCTATAATTCACCCCTCCACTTT. Amino acid sequence: CASSDQQGSSYNSPLHF.

The V gene is TRBV10-1, the J gene TRBJ1-1; 8 nucleotides align to TRBD1. The CDR3 covers 15 residues. In germline, CDR1 is WNHNN, CDR2 SYGVQD (reference sequence). V lost 2 bases to trimming and J lost 7 bases; unmatched junction nucleotides: 9. The CDR3 spells CASSETRTGFREAFF. The CDR3 nucleotides read TGCGCCAGCAGTGAGACACGGACAGGGTTCCGTGAAGCTTTCTTT.

This clone has a single count. The chain links TRBV5-1 to TRBJ2-2, with TRBD1 identical over 9 bases. The junction had 17 bases not matched to a gene; V was cut back by 1 base and J by 10 bases. Germline values: CDR1 SGHRS, CDR2 YFSETQ. The CDR3 contains 18 residues. The CDR3 coding sequence is TGCGCCAGCAGCTTGAATGGACAGGGGATGGGAAGCGCCGAGGAGCTGTTTTTT. It is translated as CASSLNGQGMGSAEELFF.

A note on this clone: Other DNA sequences within the sample encode an identical CDR3. The CDR3 reads CASSLDRDTEAFF. The CDR3 DNA follows: TGTGCCAGCAGCTTGGACAGAGACACTGAAGCTTTCTTT. V and J are TRBV11-2 and TRBJ1-1; D is possibly TRBD1 (6 bases). V lost 3 bases to trimming and J lost 3 bases, with 8 bases between them. The germline V gene encodes CDR1 SGHAT and CDR2 FQNNGV. The CDR3 sequence is 13 residues long.